This is a list of T cell receptor beta chains from one sample in a study of control samples from healthy donors and cancer patients. TCRdb's table, derived via immunoSEQ multiplex PCR, lists solely in-frame clones and lacks some. This table holds approximately 170,000 clones, around 90% found once. Sequencing was done on a sample of blood. The receptors stem from a woman aged 50 to 65 in good health. Both conserved end residues are part of each CDR3. The order of the fields is D gene, J gene, clone size, V gene, CDR3 DNA, CDR3 protein. D genes are given only for firm matches. Some rows have no size entry. The others give once, few or many, or a class for an expanded clone.

>NA|TRBJ1-2|NA|TRBV3-1/TRBV3-2
TGTGCCAGCAGCCAAAACGGGAACTATGGCTACACCTTC
CASSQNGNYGYTF
>NA|TRBJ1-4|NA|TRBV10-3
TGTGCCATCAGTGAGGGAGGAGGGGAAAAACTGTTTTTT
CAISEGGGEKLFF
>NA|TRBJ2-1|NA|TRBV24-1
TGTGCCACCAGTGATTTGAGGGCGGCAGGGTCCAATGAGCAGTTCTTC
CATSDLRAAGSNEQFF
>NA|TRBJ1-3|NA|TRBV5-1
TGCGCCAGCAGCTCCGGGACATTCGGAAACACCATATATTTT
CASSSGTFGNTIYF
>TRBD2|TRBJ2-2|NA|TRBV5-4
TGTGCCAGCAGCTTGGAGCTAGCGGGAAGCACCGGGGAGCTGTTTTTT
CASSLELAGSTGELFF
>NA|TRBJ2-1|NA|TRBV6-2/TRBV6-3
TGTGCCAGCAGTTACTCGGGGTACGGGAATGAGCAGTTCTTC
CASSYSGYGNEQFF
>TRBD1|TRBJ2-7|NA|TRBV28
TGTGCCAGCTTAACCCCGGGACAGGGCCTCTACGAGCAGTACTTC
CASLTPGQGLYEQYF
>TRBD2|TRBJ2-4|once|TRBV7-2
TGTGCCAGCAGCTTAAATTTTCTAGCGGGAGTAGCAAAAAACATTCAGTACTTC
CASSLNFLAGVAKNIQYF
>NA|TRBJ1-5|NA|TRBV7-8
TGTGCCAGCAGCTTAGAAACCAATCAGCCCCAGCATTTT
CASSLETNQPQHF
>NA|TRBJ2-2|NA|TRBV3-1/TRBV3-2
TGTGCCAGCAGCCACCTAGCGAGTAACACCGGGGAGCTGTTTTTT
CASSHLASNTGELFF
>NA|TRBJ1-6|once|TRBV28
TGTGCCAGCAGTTTGGGGCGGGGGCCCAGATCCTATAATTCACCCCTCCACTTT
CASSLGRGPRSYNSPLHF
>NA|TRBJ1-1|few|TRBV29-1
TGCAGCGCCACTTTGACAGCGAACACTGAAGCTTTCTTT
CSATLTANTEAFF
>TRBD1|TRBJ1-6|NA|TRBV7-2
TGTGCCAGCAGACTGGACAGGGGAGGTAATTCACCCCTCCACTTT
CASRLDRGGNSPLHF
>NA|TRBJ2-4|once|TRBV7-2
TGTGCCAGCAGCTCCCCAGGGCTAGCCAAAAACATTCAGTACTTC
CASSSPGLAKNIQYF
>NA|TRBJ2-5|NA|TRBV9
TGTGCCAGCAGCGTGCATCAGGGGTACCAAGAGACCCAGTACTTC
CASSVHQGYQETQYF
>TRBD1|TRBJ1-5|NA|TRBV24-1
TGTGCCACCAGTGATCCCGGGACAGGGGTTCAGCCCCAGCATTTT
CATSDPGTGVQPQHF
>NA|TRBJ1-5|NA|TRBV28
TGTGCCAGCAGCCCGAAACGGGGCGCTAATCAGCCCCAGCATTTT
CASSPKRGANQPQHF
>TRBD2|TRBJ2-3|once|TRBV7-2
TGTGCCAGCAGTGAGGGACTAGCGGCAGATACGCAGTATTTT
CASSEGLAADTQYF
>NA|TRBJ2-2|NA|TRBV7-3
TGTGCCAGCAGGCAGACAGCCACCGGGGAGCTGTTTTTT
CASRQTATGELFF
>NA|TRBJ2-1|NA|TRBV7-3
TGTGCCAGCAGTGGGACTCCTGGGGATGAGCAGTTCTTC
CASSGTPGDEQFF
>TRBD1|TRBJ1-3|NA|TRBV10-3
TGTGCCATACGACAGGGTGACGGAAACACCATATATTTT
CAIRQGDGNTIYF
>NA|TRBJ1-6|NA|TRBV19
TGTGCCACCCAAGACAGCTGGAATTCACCCCTCCACTTT
CATQDSWNSPLHF
>TRBD1|TRBJ1-6|few|TRBV28
TGTGCCAGCAGCCAGACAGGGGGCGGGAATTCACCCCTCCACTTT
CASSQTGGGNSPLHF
>NA|TRBJ1-2|NA|TRBV5-1
TGCGCCAGCAGCTTGGACTCTAGGAACTATGGCTACACCTTC
CASSLDSRNYGYTF
>NA|TRBJ2-7|NA|TRBV7-8
TGTGCCAGCAGCCAAGACTTAGTATTCTACGAGCAGTACTTC
CASSQDLVFYEQYF
>NA|TRBJ2-5|NA|TRBV3-1/TRBV3-2
TGTGCCAGCAGTCAGACAACGTACCAAGAGACCCAGTACTTC
CASSQTTYQETQYF
>NA|TRBJ2-2|NA|TRBV30
TGTGCCTGGACCCTAGTGAACACCGGGGAGCTGTTTTTT
CAWTLVNTGELFF
>NA|TRBJ2-2|NA|TRBV16
TGTGCCAGCAGCCAATCGGAAGGAGGGACCGGGGAGCTGTTTTTT
CASSQSEGGTGELFF
>TRBD2|TRBJ2-3|NA|TRBV7-2
TGTGCCAGCAGCTTAGTCCGGGGGGCAGATACGCAGTATTTT
CASSLVRGADTQYF
>NA|TRBJ2-7|NA|TRBV5-5
TGTGCCAGCAGCTTGCGGGGGACCTACGAGCAGTACTTC
CASSLRGTYEQYF
>TRBD2|TRBJ2-7|NA|TRBV7-8
TGTGCCAGCAGCCTCCGGACTAGCGGGCTTACCTACGAGCAGTACTTC
CASSLRTSGLTYEQYF
>TRBD1|TRBJ1-6|NA|TRBV14
TGTGCCAGCAGCCAAGAGCAGGGGGCAGAGTCACCCCTCCACTTT
CASSQEQGAESPLHF
>NA|TRBJ1-1|NA|TRBV5-1
TGCGCCAGCAGCTTGGATCTGGAGGTTACCACTGAAGCTTTCTTT
CASSLDLEVTTEAFF
>NA|TRBJ1-4|once|TRBV3-1/TRBV3-2
TGTGCCAGCAGCCAAGGACCGGGGCTCGCGGAAAAACTGTTTTTT
CASSQGPGLAEKLFF
>NA|TRBJ2-7|many|TRBV27
TGTGCCACAGGGGTCCTCCACGAGCAGTACTTC
CATGVLHEQYF
>TRBD1|TRBJ2-2|NA|TRBV9
TGTGCCAGCAGCCCCCCGGGACAGGGCATCACCGGGGAGCTGTTTTTT
CASSPPGQGITGELFF
>NA|TRBJ2-2|NA|TRBV10-3
TGTGCCATCGGGAGGAGCACGAACACCGGGGAGCTGTTTTTT
CAIGRSTNTGELFF
>TRBD2|TRBJ2-1|NA|TRBV19
TGTGCCAGTAGTGCCCCCGGGACTAGCGTCTACAATGAGCAGTTCTTC
CASSAPGTSVYNEQFF
>NA|TRBJ1-3|NA|TRBV7-2
TGTGCCAGCAGCTCCCTTTCGGGAAACACCATATATTTT
CASSSLSGNTIYF
>TRBD1|TRBJ1-1|NA|TRBV7-9
TGTGCCAGCAGTACCACAGGGGCGAGAGTGAACACTGAAGCTTTCTTT
CASSTTGARVNTEAFF
>TRBD2|TRBJ2-2|once|TRBV20-1
TGCAGTGCTAGTACTAGCGGGAGTGGTACCGGGGAGCTGTTTTTT
CSASTSGSGTGELFF
>NA|TRBJ2-1|NA|TRBV7-8
TGTGCCAGCAGCCCAAGCAGTGAGCAGTTCTTC
CASSPSSEQFF
>TRBD2|TRBJ2-1|NA|TRBV10-3
TGTGCCATCAGTGGCGGTGGCGGGGGAATAGAGCAGTTCTTC
CAISGGGGGIEQFF
>NA|TRBJ1-1|NA|TRBV30
TGTGCCTGGATTCGCTATGAGGGCACTGAAGCTTTCTTT
CAWIRYEGTEAFF
>TRBD1|TRBJ1-5|once|TRBV28
TGTGCCAGCATCCCTAGGACAGGGGGGAATCAGCCCCAGCATTTT
CASIPRTGGNQPQHF
>TRBD1|TRBJ1-1|once|TRBV29-1
TGCAGCGCTATGACAGGGAACTTGCCCGGGGCTTTCTTT
CSAMTGNLPGAFF
>TRBD2|TRBJ2-1|NA|TRBV7-3
TGTGCCAGCAGTCCCAGCGGGAGGGAGCAGTTCTTC
CASSPSGREQFF
>TRBD2|TRBJ2-1|NA|TRBV5-1
TGCGCCAGCAGCTTGGGGGGACTAGCAAACTACAATGAGCAGTTCTTC
CASSLGGLANYNEQFF
>TRBD1|TRBJ2-3|NA|TRBV9
TGTGCCAGCAGCTCCGAGCCGGGACAGTTAACAGATACGCAGTATTTT
CASSSEPGQLTDTQYF
>NA|TRBJ1-1|NA|TRBV18
TGTGCCAGCTCACCCTTGCCGACCGAAACAACGAACACTGAAGCTTTCTTT
CASSPLPTETTNTEAFF
>TRBD1|TRBJ1-5|NA|TRBV28
TGTGCCAGCACCGGGACAGGGGTCGACAGGAGTCAGCCCCAGCATTTT
CASTGTGVDRSQPQHF
>NA|TRBJ1-1|NA|TRBV7-6
TGTGCCAGCAGCCCCACGCCGGGGCAACGAGCTTTCTTT
CASSPTPGQRAFF
>NA|TRBJ1-5|NA|TRBV7-2
TGTGCCAGCAGCTTAGGTACCGTAGGCAATCAGCCCCAGCATTTT
CASSLGTVGNQPQHF
>NA|TRBJ1-1|NA|TRBV5-6
TGTGCCAGCAGCTTGTTAAGGGGGTACACTGAAGCTTTCTTT
CASSLLRGYTEAFF
>NA|TRBJ1-1|NA|TRBV5-6
TGTGCCAGCAGTTGGAGACAGCCGAACACTGAAGCTTTCTTT
CASSWRQPNTEAFF
>TRBD2|TRBJ2-3|NA|TRBV29-1
TGCAGCGTCCCCGGGACTAGCGGGAGTCCAGATACGCAGTATTTT
CSVPGTSGSPDTQYF
>NA|TRBJ2-1|NA|TRBV19
TGTGCCAGTAGCCCCAGGTACAATGAGCAGTTCTTC
CASSPRYNEQFF
>NA|TRBJ1-6|NA|TRBV7-2
TGTGCCAGCAGCACACAGACGATAAACCCGGCTTCACCCCTCCACTTT
CASSTQTINPASPLHF
>NA|TRBJ1-2|once|TRBV2
TGTGCCAGCAGTGAAGTTTGGGTTCTTACTAACTATGGCTACACCTTC
CASSEVWVLTNYGYTF